The clone carrying this T cell receptor (beta chain) appeared once. This table comes from immunoSEQ multiplex PCR, and its TCRdb copy is limited to in-frame clones, with some not included. The sample lists tens of thousands of clones, 83% occurring once. There are 16 residues in the CDR3. Germline V gene sequence: CDR1 MGHRA, CDR2 YSYEKL. V lost 4 bases and J lost 1; bases outside the gene matches: 5. These data come from a study of OX40 agonist ivuxolimab in advanced cancers. V and J are TRBV4-1 and TRBJ1-4; TRBD1 matches at 8 bases. The source was CD4+ or CD8+ T cells sorted from blood, collected in a trial of the OX40 agonist ivuxolimab. The sequence derives from an adult with an advanced solid tumor such as melanoma, head and neck, liver or kidney cancer. CDR3 in DNA: TGCGCCAGCAGCCCCGGACAGGGAGTAACTAATGAAAAACTGTTTTTT. This sequence encodes CASSPGQGVTNEKLFF.